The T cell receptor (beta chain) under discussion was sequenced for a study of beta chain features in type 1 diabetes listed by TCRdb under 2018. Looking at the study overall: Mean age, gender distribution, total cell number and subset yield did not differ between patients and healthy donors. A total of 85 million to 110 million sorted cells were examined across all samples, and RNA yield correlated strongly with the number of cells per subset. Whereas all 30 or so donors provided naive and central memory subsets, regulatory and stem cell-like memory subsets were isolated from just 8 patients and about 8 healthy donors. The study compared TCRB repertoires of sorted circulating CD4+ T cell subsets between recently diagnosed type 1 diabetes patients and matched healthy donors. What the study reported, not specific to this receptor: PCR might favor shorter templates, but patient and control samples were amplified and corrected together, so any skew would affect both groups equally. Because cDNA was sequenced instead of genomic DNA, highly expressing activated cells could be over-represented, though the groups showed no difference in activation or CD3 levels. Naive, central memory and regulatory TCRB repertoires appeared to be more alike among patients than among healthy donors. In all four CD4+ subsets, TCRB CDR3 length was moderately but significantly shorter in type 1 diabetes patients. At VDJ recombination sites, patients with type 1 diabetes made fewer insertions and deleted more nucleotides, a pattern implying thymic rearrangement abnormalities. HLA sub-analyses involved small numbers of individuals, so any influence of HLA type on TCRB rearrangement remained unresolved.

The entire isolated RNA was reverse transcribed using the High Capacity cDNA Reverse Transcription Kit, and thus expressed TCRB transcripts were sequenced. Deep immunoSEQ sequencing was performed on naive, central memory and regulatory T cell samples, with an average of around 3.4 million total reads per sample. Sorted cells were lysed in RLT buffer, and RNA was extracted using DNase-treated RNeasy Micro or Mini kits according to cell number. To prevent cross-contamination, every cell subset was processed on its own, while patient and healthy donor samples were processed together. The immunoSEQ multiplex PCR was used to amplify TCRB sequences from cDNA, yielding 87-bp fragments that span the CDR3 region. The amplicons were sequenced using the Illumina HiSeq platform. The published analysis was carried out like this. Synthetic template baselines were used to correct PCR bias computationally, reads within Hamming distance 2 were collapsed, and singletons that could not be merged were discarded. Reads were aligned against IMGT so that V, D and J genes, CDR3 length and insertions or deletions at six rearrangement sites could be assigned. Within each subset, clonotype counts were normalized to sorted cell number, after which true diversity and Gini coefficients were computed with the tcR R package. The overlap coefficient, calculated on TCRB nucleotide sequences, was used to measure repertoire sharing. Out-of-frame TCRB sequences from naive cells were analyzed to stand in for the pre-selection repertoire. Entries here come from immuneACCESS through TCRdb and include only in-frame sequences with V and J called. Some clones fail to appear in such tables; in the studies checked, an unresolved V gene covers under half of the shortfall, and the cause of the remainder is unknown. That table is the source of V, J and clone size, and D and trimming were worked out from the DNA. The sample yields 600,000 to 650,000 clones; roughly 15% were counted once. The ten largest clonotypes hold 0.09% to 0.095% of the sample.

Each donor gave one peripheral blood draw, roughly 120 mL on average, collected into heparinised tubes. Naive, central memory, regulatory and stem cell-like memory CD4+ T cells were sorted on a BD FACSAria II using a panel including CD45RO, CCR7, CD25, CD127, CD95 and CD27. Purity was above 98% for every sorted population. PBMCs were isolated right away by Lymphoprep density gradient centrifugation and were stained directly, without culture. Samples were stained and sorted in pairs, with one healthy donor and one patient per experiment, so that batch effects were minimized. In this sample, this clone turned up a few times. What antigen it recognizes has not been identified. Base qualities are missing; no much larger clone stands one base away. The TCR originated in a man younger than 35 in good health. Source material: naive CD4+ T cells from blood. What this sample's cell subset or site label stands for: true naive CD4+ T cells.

This receptor has the CDR3 CASSQGTAEAFF. The sequenced DNA: TGTGCCAGCAGCCAAGGGACGGCTGAAGCTTTCTTT. The chain couples TRBV6-5 to TRBJ1-1; TRBD1 is perhaps the D gene, given 5 matching bases. V loses 6 bases of germline sequence and J loses 6 bases, and the interval between the two ends is 11 bases. The CDR3 numbers 12 residues from cysteine through phenylalanine. Only the CDR3 portion is preserved as DNA: 36 bases, with reading frame beginning at the first base. CDR1 and CDR2 are read off the germline V gene as MNHEY and SVGAGI.